This is a list of T cell receptor beta chains from one sample in a study of T cells in localized non-small cell lung cancer. Assay used: immunoSEQ multiplex PCR; TCRdb lists only in-frame clones, some missing. The sample has 15,000 to 20,000 clones; 83% are singletons. The source was peripheral blood, collected before any cancer treatment. Receptor source: a male donor at least 60 years old with stage III lung adenocarcinoma. Both conserved end residues are part of each CDR3. The D gene is left open where the match is weak. Clone size is shown for a subset of rows, as once, few, many or a class of expanded clone.

CDR3 protein	CDR3 DNA	J gene	clone size	V gene	D gene
CASSSGGTSSSDTQYF	TGTGCCAGCAGCTCGGGGGGGACTAGTAGCTCAGATACGCAGTATTTT	TRBJ2-3	-	TRBV11-3	TRBD2
CASGTGWDNEKLFF	TGCGCCAGCGGAACAGGGTGGGATAATGAAAAACTGTTTTTT	TRBJ1-4	once	TRBV5-1	-
CASSLKLALSYNEQFF	TGTGCCAGCAGCTTAAAACTAGCGCTCTCCTACAATGAGCAGTTCTTC	TRBJ2-1	-	TRBV5-4	TRBD2
CASSEGRDTGELFF	TGTGCCAGCAGTGAAGGCCGGGACACCGGGGAGCTGTTTTTT	TRBJ2-2	-	TRBV6-1	-
CASSYISDRASPLHF	TGTGCCAGCAGTTACATATCGGACAGGGCTTCACCCCTCCACTTT	TRBJ1-6	-	TRBV6-6	TRBD1
CAWRAPGVRTDTQYF	TGTGCCTGGAGGGCACCCGGGGTTCGCACAGATACGCAGTATTTT	TRBJ2-3	-	TRBV30	-
CASSRTGATEAFF	TGTGCCAGCAGCCGAACAGGGGCCACTGAAGCTTTCTTT	TRBJ1-1	-	TRBV9	TRBD1
CASSRQGESTIYF	TGTGCCAGCTCTAGACAGGGGGAGAGCACCATATATTTT	TRBJ1-3	once	TRBV2	TRBD1
CASSPQAGLIKTQYF	TGTGCCAGCAGCCCCCAGGCAGGGTTGATAAAGACCCAGTACTTC	TRBJ2-5	-	TRBV5-4	-
CASSFGQGETQYF	TGCGCCAGCAGCTTTGGACAGGGAGAGACCCAGTACTTC	TRBJ2-5	few	TRBV5-1	TRBD1
CASSLLGATDTQYF	TGTGCCAGCAGCTTATTAGGGGCCACAGATACGCAGTATTTT	TRBJ2-3	-	TRBV7-9	-
CAISELEGTAFF	TGTGCCATCAGTGAGTTGGAGGGCACGGCTTTCTTT	TRBJ1-1	-	TRBV10-3	-
CASSREGTGYAEQYF	TGTGCCAGCAGCCGGGAGGGGACAGGGTACGCCGAGCAGTACTTC	TRBJ2-7	-	TRBV11-2	-
CASSSLGKAPNVFADEQFF	TGTGCCAGCAGCTCCCTCGGAAAGGCCCCCAATGTCTTTGCGGATGAGCAGTTCTTC	TRBJ2-1	few	TRBV7-6	-
CASSLDRLTYEQYF	TGTGCCAGCAGCTTAGACAGACTAACCTACGAGCAGTACTTC	TRBJ2-7	once	TRBV11-2	-
CASSYGGRDTGELFF	TGTGCCAGCAGTTACGGGGGCCGGGACACCGGGGAGCTGTTTTTT	TRBJ2-2	-	TRBV6-6	-
CASRQGLGSPLHF	TGTGCCAGCCGACAGGGGCTGGGTTCACCCCTCCACTTT	TRBJ1-6	-	TRBV6-4	TRBD1
CATLDFNTGELFF	TGTGCCACTTTGGACTTCAACACCGGGGAGCTGTTTTTT	TRBJ2-2	once	TRBV6-6	-
CATRDTERTHQPQHF	TGCGCCACCCGGGACACGGAGAGGACGCATCAGCCCCAGCATTTT	TRBJ1-5	-	TRBV10-1	-
CASSPGTSGGRPYEQYF	TGTGCCAGCAGCCCCGGGACTAGCGGGGGCAGGCCCTACGAGCAGTACTTC	TRBJ2-7	-	TRBV7-2	TRBD2
CASSDSGGENTGELFF	TGTGCCAGCAGTGACTCTGGCGGGGAGAACACCGGGGAGCTGTTTTTT	TRBJ2-2	-	TRBV6-4	-
CASSSQNTGELFF	TGTGCCAGTAGTAGTCAGAACACCGGGGAGCTGTTTTTT	TRBJ2-2	-	TRBV19	-
CASSQLSYEQYF	TGTGCCAGCAGCCAACTCTCCTACGAGCAGTACTTC	TRBJ2-7	-	TRBV7-8	-
CASRARRVSQPQHF	TGTGCCAGCAGAGCTCGCAGGGTAAGCCAGCCCCAGCATTTT	TRBJ1-5	-	TRBV6-1	-
CASSTLTGELFF	TGTGCCAGTAGTACCCTTACCGGGGAGCTGTTTTTT	TRBJ2-2	-	TRBV19	-
CSFLRADTEAFF	TGCAGCTTCTTACGGGCGGACACTGAAGCTTTCTTT	TRBJ1-1	-	TRBV29-1	-
CSVEVGGENSPLHF	TGCAGCGTTGAAGTAGGCGGGGAGAATTCACCCCTCCACTTT	TRBJ1-6	-	TRBV29-1	-
CASSGTQTSTDTQYF	TGCGCCAGCAGTGGGACACAGACTAGCACAGATACGCAGTATTTT	TRBJ2-3	-	TRBV10-1	-
CASSEQGGYQPQHF	TGTGCCAGCAGTGAACAAGGGGGATATCAGCCCCAGCATTTT	TRBJ1-5	-	TRBV2	-
CAWSPRQGDTEAFF	TGTGCCTGGAGTCCGAGGCAGGGCGACACTGAAGCTTTCTTT	TRBJ1-1	once	TRBV30	-
CASSRDREQFF	TGTGCCAGCAGTCGAGACAGAGAGCAGTTCTTC	TRBJ2-1	once	TRBV2	-
CASSYSRGGAVNTGELFF	TGCGCCAGCAGCTACTCTCGCGGGGGGGCCGTAAACACCGGGGAGCTGTTTTTT	TRBJ2-2	-	TRBV5-1	TRBD2
CASSLGLAGDEQYF	TGTGCCAGCAGCTTAGGCCTAGCGGGGGACGAGCAGTACTTC	TRBJ2-7	few	TRBV5-6	TRBD2
CAWSGGTVTYEQYF	TGTGCCTGGAGTGGGGGGACGGTTACCTACGAGCAGTACTTC	TRBJ2-7	-	TRBV30	-
CASSFWESAGGGTGELFF	TGTGCCAGCAGCTTTTGGGAATCCGCGGGGGGAGGCACCGGGGAGCTGTTTTTT	TRBJ2-2	-	TRBV5-6	TRBD2
CASSLPWQGAYNEQFF	TGTGCCAGCAGCCTCCCTTGGCAGGGGGCCTACAATGAGCAGTTCTTC	TRBJ2-1	-	TRBV7-2	TRBD1
CASSSSRKGRIYYGYTF	TGTGCCAGCAGTTCCTCGCGGAAGGGGCGAATTTACTATGGCTACACCTTC	TRBJ1-2	-	TRBV28	-
CASDKYRGPGPPNEQFF	TGTGCCAGCGATAAATACCGCGGACCAGGCCCACCCAATGAGCAGTTCTTC	TRBJ2-1	-	TRBV21-1	-
CASGSGRSQDF	TGCGCCAGCGGATCGGGACGTAGCCAGGACTTC	TRBJ2-7	once	TRBV10-2	-
CASSHLNGAPLHF	TGTGCCAGTAGCCACTTAAACGGGGCACCCCTCCACTTT	TRBJ1-6	-	TRBV19	-
CASSVQGGEKLFF	TGTGCCAGCAGTGTCCAGGGTGGTGAAAAACTGTTTTTT	TRBJ1-4	-	TRBV6-1	-
CASSRRWSSGNTIYF	TGTGCCAGCAGTCGACGGTGGTCCTCTGGAAACACCATATATTTT	TRBJ1-3	-	TRBV6-5	-
CASSFGGRAFHGYTF	TGTGCCAGCAGCTTCGGGGGACGGGCCTTCCATGGCTACACCTTC	TRBJ1-2	-	TRBV5-4	-
CASSPPYTNTGELFF	TGTGCCAGCAGTCCGCCCTACACGAACACCGGGGAGCTGTTTTTT	TRBJ2-2	-	TRBV5-4	-